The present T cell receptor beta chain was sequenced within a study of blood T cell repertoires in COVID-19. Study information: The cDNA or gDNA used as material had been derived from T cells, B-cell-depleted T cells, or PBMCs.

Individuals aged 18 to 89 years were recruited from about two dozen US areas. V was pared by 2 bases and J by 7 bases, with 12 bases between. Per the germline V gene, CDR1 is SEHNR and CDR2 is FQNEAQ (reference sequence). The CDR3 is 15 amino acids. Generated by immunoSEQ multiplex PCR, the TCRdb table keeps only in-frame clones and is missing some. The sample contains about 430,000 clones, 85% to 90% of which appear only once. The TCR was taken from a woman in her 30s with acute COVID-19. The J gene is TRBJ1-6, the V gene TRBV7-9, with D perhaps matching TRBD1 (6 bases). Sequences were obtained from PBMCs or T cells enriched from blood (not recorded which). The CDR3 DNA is TGTGCCAGCAGCTTATTCGGGGGGCTCAATTCACCCCTCCACTTT. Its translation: CASSLFGGLNSPLHF.